This section outlines one TCR beta chain sequence together with its context. These data belong to a study of blood T cell repertoires in COVID-19. Study at large: The United States, Italy and Spain provided the acute and convalescent COVID-19 samples.

The CDR3 has 12 residues. CDR1 and CDR2 from the germline V gene are SEHNR and FQNEAQ (reference sequence). Trimming shortened V by 4 bases and J by 5 bases, and 9 bases separated the two germline ends. In the authors' methods: Researchers report that nucleated cell counts were estimated from reference gene primer amplification. Here immunoSEQ multiplex PCR was the method, and the copy in TCRdb shows in-frame clones only, minus some. The V and J calls and clone size are taken from that table; D and trimming were inferred from the DNA. The sample has some 48,000 clones; more than 70% are singletons. Sequences were obtained from peripheral blood. The chain uses TRBV7-9 and TRBJ2-7; possibly TRBD1 for D (6 bases). The receptor's source is a human donor in a cohort sampled during active COVID-19. The CDR3 loop is CASSSRTDEQYF. CDR3 DNA: TGTGCCAGCAGCTCCCGGACAGACGAGCAGTACTTC.